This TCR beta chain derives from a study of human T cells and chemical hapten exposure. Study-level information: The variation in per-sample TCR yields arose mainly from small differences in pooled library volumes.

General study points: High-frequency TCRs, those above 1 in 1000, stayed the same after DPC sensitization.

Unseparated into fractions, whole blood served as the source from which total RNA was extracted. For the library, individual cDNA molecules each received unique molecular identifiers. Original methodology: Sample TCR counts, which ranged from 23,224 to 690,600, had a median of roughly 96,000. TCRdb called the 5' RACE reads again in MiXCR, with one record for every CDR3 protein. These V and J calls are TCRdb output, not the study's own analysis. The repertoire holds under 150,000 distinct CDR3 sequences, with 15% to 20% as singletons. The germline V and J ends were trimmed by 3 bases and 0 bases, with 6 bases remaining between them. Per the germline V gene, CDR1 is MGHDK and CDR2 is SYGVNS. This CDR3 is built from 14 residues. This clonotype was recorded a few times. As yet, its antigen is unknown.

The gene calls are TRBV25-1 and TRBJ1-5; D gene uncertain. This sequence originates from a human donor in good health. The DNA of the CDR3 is TGTGCCAGCAGTGATCGCCTTAGCAATCAGCCCCAGCATTTT. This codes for CASSDRLSNQPQHF.